This T cell receptor (beta chain) was sequenced in a study of shared clonotypes between healthy human individuals. At the level of the study: Three plates each covered CD4 naive and memory; CD8 naive two, CD8 memory one.

Germline trimming cut 8 bases from V and 7 bases from J; bases unmatched to any gene: 14. The CDR3 length is 15 residues. Germline assignment: CDR1 MNHEY and CDR2 SMNVEV (reference sequence). Study results and limitations: Non-shared clonotypes were found to have lower generation probabilities than the clonotypes that were shared by all four of the sorted-subset donors.

Sequencing was performed with immunoSEQ multiplex PCR; in TCRdb, only in-frame clones are kept and a portion is missing. This sample has more than 2 million clones, with about 94% found just once. This clone appeared a single time. As yet, its antigen is unknown. The sample taken for sequencing was naive CD4+ T cells sorted from blood. Noted subset: CD45RA+ positively selected. The sequence came from a young man in good health. V gene TRBV27 combines with J gene TRBJ2-7; 10 bases fit TRBD1. CDR3 sequence (DNA): TGTGCCAGCTTGCCACAGGGACAGGGGTCAAGGGAGCAGTACTTC. This translates into CASLPQGQGSREQYF.